The 16 T cell receptor beta chains presented below share a single source sample, sequenced in a study of T-cell reconstitution after alpha-beta-depleted transplantation in children (dated by TCRdb to the mid-2010s). What this sample's treatment or condition label stands for: allogeneic hematopoietic cell transplantation with graft depleted of TCRalphabeta T cells and CD19 B cells. Receptor amplification or capture employed PCR. Instrument used: Illumina HiSeq 2500. TCR libraries were prepared with molecular barcoding, using unique molecular identifiers to normalize TCRbeta repertoire quantification. Using fastp at Q25 and MiXCR, TCRdb reprocessed the public reads and kept productive beta chains. Entries that share a CDR3 protein sequence are merged under the most common genes and DNA. For this sample there are 55,000 to 85,000 distinct CDR3 sequences; about a tenth appear just once. The ten biggest clones cover 13% of the sample.

The starting material was PBMCs, obtained before TCRalphabeta/CD19-depleted stem cell transplant. The receptors derive from a boy between 5 and 17 years old with acute myeloid leukemia, due to receive a stem cell transplant.

V gene TRBV20-1 combines with J gene TRBJ1-6; D gene ambiguous. Germline assignment: CDR1 DFQATT and CDR2 SNEGSKA (reference sequence). Trimming removed 1 base at V and 0 bases at J, with 19 bases between. This CDR3 spans 19 amino acids. The CDR3 DNA follows: TGCAGTGCTAGAGTTTCCGGGGTGCTAACGAGCTCCTATAATTCACCCCTCCACTTT. Its protein is CSARVSGVLTSSYNSPLHF.

This clonotype showed up many times. The chain is built from TRBV20-1 and TRBJ1-5; no clear D. The V end was cut by 0 bases, the J end by 3 bases, with 12 bases between. Germline CDR1 DFQATT, CDR2 SNEGSKA (reference sequence). The CDR3 covers 15 residues. The CDR3 here is CSARDWAGPNQPQHF. As DNA, the CDR3 is TGCAGTGCTAGAGATTGGGCGGGTCCCAATCAGCCCCAGCATTTT.

The table lists this clonotype with many counts. The chain joins TRBV7-9 to TRBJ2-6, with 7 positions matching TRBD1. Trimming removed 4 bases from V and 2 bases from J; junction bases left unmatched: 5. The CDR3 runs to 16 residues. Germline assignment: CDR1 SEHNR and CDR2 FQNEAQ (reference sequence). The CDR3 DNA follows: TGTGCCAGCAGCTCTACTACAGGGGCTGGGGCCAACGTCCTGACTTTC. Amino acid sequence: CASSSTTGAGANVLTF.

This clonotype was seen many times. The genes are TRBV4-2 and TRBJ1-4, with D possibly TRBD1 on 5 matching bases. V gave up 0 bases and J gave up 0 bases, with 17 bases separating them. CDR3 length: 19 amino acids. The germline gives CDR1 LGHNA, CDR2 YNFKEQ. The CDR3 DNA reads TGTGCCAGCAGCCAAGATCTTTCGGACGGGGGAGCAACTAATGAAAAACTGTTTTTT. Protein product: CASSQDLSDGGATNEKLFF.

This clonotype was counted at least ten times. V is TRBV19 and J is TRBJ1-5; 7 bases align to TRBD1. This CDR3 comprises 16 residues. CDR1 is LNHDA, CDR2 SQIVND, per germline (reference sequence). J gave up 2 bases and V 7 bases, and 11 bases lay outside the gene matches. The CDR3 region is CASNRVQGPGNQPQHF. The CDR3 nucleotides are TGTGCCAGTAATCGGGTACAGGGGCCCGGCAATCAGCCCCAGCATTTT. Based on the CDR3 plus reference TRBV19 and TRBJ1-5, the full variable domain is DGGITQSPKYLFRKEGQNVTLSCEQNLNHDAMYWYRQDPGQGLRLIYYSQIVNDFQKGDIAEGYSVSREKKESFPLTVTSAQKNPTAFYLCASNRVQGPGNQPQHFGDGTRLSIL.

Many counts were recorded for this clonotype. J is TRBJ1-1 and V is TRBV25-1, with 7 bases matching TRBD1. The CDR3 extends over 14 amino acids. J gave up 6 bases and V 5 bases, and 9 bases lay outside the gene matches. The germline gives CDR1 MGHDK, CDR2 SYGVNS. The CDR3 region has the DNA TGTGCCAGCAGTCGACAGGGAAGTGTACCTGAAGCTTTCTTT. This encodes CASSRQGSVPEAFF. Full variable domain (outside the CDR3, taken from reference TRBV25-1 and TRBJ1-1): EADIYQTPRYLVIGTGKKITLECSQTMGHDKMYWYQQDPGMELHLIHYSYGVNSTEKGDLSSESTVSRIRTEHFPLTLESARPSHTSQYLCASSRQGSVPEAFFGQGTRLTVV.

This clonotype has ten or more counts. The chain couples TRBV25-1 to TRBJ2-7; D uncertain. The V end lost 3 bases, the J end lost 5 bases, and 5 bases lay between the germline ends. The CDR3 contains 11 residues. Germline CDR1 MGHDK, CDR2 SYGVNS. CDR3 DNA sequence: TGTGCCAGCAGTGATTTCCACGAGCAGTACTTC. This encodes CASSDFHEQYF.

Many counts were recorded for this clonotype. CDR3 sequence: CASSDYSNQPQHF. The CDR3, as DNA: TGTGCCAGCAGCGACTATAGCAATCAGCCCCAGCATTTT. This chain links TRBV5-5 with TRBJ1-5, with D unresolved. Germline V gene data show CDR1 as SGHKS and CDR2 as YYEKEE (reference sequence). The CDR3 sequence is 13 residues long. V was clipped by 4 bases and J by 0 bases, with 5 bases between them.

This clonotype was found many times. The V and J genes are TRBV7-2 and TRBJ1-2, with D tentatively TRBD1 (6 bases). The germline V and J ends were trimmed by 1 base and 1 base, with 10 bases remaining between them. Germline V gives CDR1 SGHTA, CDR2 FQGNSA. This CDR3 spans 15 amino acids. CDR3 amino acids: CASSLEGGGNYGYTF. The CDR3 nucleotides are TGTGCCAGCAGCTTAGAGGGGGGGGGTAACTATGGCTACACCTTC. Together with reference TRBV7-2 and TRBJ1-2, the CDR3 gives the full variable domain: GAGVSQSPSNKVTEKGKDVELRCDPISGHTALYWYRQSLGQGLEFLIYFQGNSAPDKSGLPSDRFSAERTGGSVSTLTIQRTQQEDSAVYLCASSLEGGGNYGYTFGSGTRLTVV.

This clonotype appeared many times. V gene TRBV29-1 combines with J gene TRBJ2-5, with D possibly matching TRBD1 (5 bases). Trimming removed 8 bases from V and 4 bases from J, with 17 bases in between. The length of the CDR3 is 13 residues. Germline CDR1 SQVTM, CDR2 ANQGSEA. As DNA, the CDR3 is TGCAGCACCCTAGTTCGACAGCGAGAGACCCAGTACTTC. It yields the protein CSTLVRQRETQYF.

This clonotype has a count of ten or more. V is TRBV20-1 and J is TRBJ2-5, with TRBD2 matching 8 bases. With V trimmed by 6 bases and J by 3 bases, 15 bases remained unmatched. The CDR3 is made up of 16 amino acids. Germline V gene sequence: CDR1 DFQATT, CDR2 SNEGSKA (reference sequence). CDR3 coding DNA: TGCAGTGCCCGCCCGACTTTAGCGGGAATTGAAGAGACCCAGTACTTC. Translated: CSARPTLAGIEETQYF.

This clonotype appeared many times. The CDR3 loop reads CASSSPPHPGLVKAEQFF. CDR3 nucleotides: TGTGCCAGCAGCTCCCCCCCTCATCCGGGACTAGTAAAAGCTGAGCAGTTCTTC. This chain uses TRBV7-3 with TRBJ2-1, with 8 bases lining up with TRBD2. Losses at the gene ends were 4 bases for V and 9 bases for J; bases not matched to a gene: 20. Germline lookup yields CDR1 SGHTA and CDR2 FQGTGA. This CDR3 region has 18 residues.

This clonotype was recorded at least ten times. The genes are TRBV5-1 and TRBJ1-1; 10 nucleotides line up with TRBD1. The V gene's germline CDR1 is SGHRS and CDR2 YFSETQ. This CDR3 spans 16 amino acids. The J segment lost 1 base and the V segment lost 3 bases, leaving 6 bases of the junction unmatched. CDR3 coding DNA: TGCGCCAGCAGCTCTCCGGGACAGGGGAAGAACACTGAAGCTTTCTTT. It codes for CASSSPGQGKNTEAFF.

This clonotype appeared once. The chain has TRBV29-1 and TRBJ2-4, with TRBD2 matching over 12 bases. Trimming took 6 bases from V and 10 from J; bases not matched to a gene: 4. Germline-derived CDR1 and CDR2 are SQVTM and ANQGSEA. The CDR3 sequence is 12 residues long. This CDR3 reads CSVRLAGEIQYF. For the CDR3, the DNA is TGCAGCGTACGACTAGCGGGAGAGATTCAGTACTTC.

This clonotype was detected many times. The chain couples TRBV7-8 to TRBJ2-7; TRBD2 matches 11 bases. Trimming cost V 5 bases and J 3 bases; bases outside gene matches: 6. CDR1 SGHVS and CDR2 FQNEAQ come from the germline V gene. The CDR3 totals 15 residues. The CDR3 bases are TGTGCCAGCAGCCCGGAAACTAGCGGGAGCTACGAGCAGTACTTC. Its translation: CASSPETSGSYEQYF.

At least ten counts were recorded for this clonotype. The chain couples TRBV20-1 to TRBJ2-1; 9 bases fit TRBD2. There are 16 residues in the CDR3. The germline CDR1 and CDR2 sequences are DFQATT and SNEGSKA (reference sequence). V dropped 8 bases and J dropped 0; count of bases not matched to a gene: 11. The CDR3 DNA reads TGCAGTTCCTCCCGTAGCGGGGGCCTCTCCTACAATGAGCAGTTCTTC. Translated, it gives CSSSRSGGLSYNEQFF.